These 17 T cell receptor beta chains share one sample of origin, sequenced in a study of blood T cell repertoires in COVID-19. Repertoires were generated with immunoSEQ multiplex PCR, while TCRdb's copy carries only in-frame clones and drops some. In the table there are some 250,000 clones, roughly 89% of which are singletons. Material: peripheral blood. Receptors were obtained from a man aged 30-40 years who had recovered from COVID-19.

V and J are TRBV15 and TRBJ1-2, with D possibly TRBD1 on 5 matching bases. The CDR3 runs 13 residues. V gave up 5 bases and J gave up 4 bases, with 11 bases separating them. CDR1 is LNHNV and CDR2 is YYDKDF in the germline V gene (reference sequence). CDR3 DNA sequence: TGTGCCACCAGCGCGGGGCAGAGCTATGGCTACACCTTC. It specifies CATSAGQSYGYTF.

V and J are TRBV5-6 and TRBJ2-5; 8 bases are shared with TRBD2. V trimming: 4 bases; J trimming: 9 bases; junction bases outside the gene matches: 5. This CDR3 comprises 12 residues. Germline CDR1 SGHDT, CDR2 YYEEEE. The CDR3 DNA reads TGTGCCAGCAGCAGCCCGGGACTAGCCCAGTACTTC. Translating it yields CASSSPGLAQYF.

The rearrangement joins TRBV11-2 to TRBJ2-7, with D possibly TRBD2 on 6 matching bases. This CDR3 has 14 amino acids. The germline V gene has CDR1 SGHAT and CDR2 FQNNGV. V shed 5 bases and J shed 2 bases, with 13 bases lying between them. CDR3 residues: CASSQAGPAYEQYF. CDR3 bases: TGTGCCAGCAGCCAAGCGGGCCCCGCCTACGAGCAGTACTTC.

The chain combines TRBV29-1 with TRBJ2-7; 9 nucleotides match TRBD2. V lost 3 bases, J lost 7 bases, and 10 bases stayed unmatched. The CDR3 has 14 residues. In germline, CDR1 is SQVTM, CDR2 ANQGSEA. This CDR3 is CSVEVVAGVGEQYF. The CDR3 nucleotides are TGCAGCGTTGAGGTGGTAGCGGGGGTTGGAGAGCAGTACTTC.

V gene TRBV11-2 combines with J gene TRBJ1-2; TRBD1 matches 8 bases. This CDR3 is built from 15 residues. The germline V gene encodes CDR1 SGHAT and CDR2 FQNNGV. V was clipped by 5 bases and J by 4 bases; unmatched bases: 9. DNA of the CDR3: TGTGCCAGCAGCCCCCCCCCAGGGGGCTTCTATGGCTACACCTTC. Its protein is CASSPPPGGFYGYTF.

This clone occurred a few times. The gene calls are TRBV21-1 and TRBJ2-5; the table's TRBD2 call for D was not verified on the DNA. TRBV21-1 corresponds to a pseudogene. The CDR3 covers 15 residues. The CDR3 sequence: CASSKVPRGLETQYF. The CDR3 DNA reads as TGTGCCAGCAGCAAGGTCCCGCGGGGGCTAGAGACCCAGTACTTC.

The CDR3 coding sequence is TGCGCCAGCAGCTTGCGGCAGGCTGAAAAACTGTTTTTT. It specifies CASSLRQAEKLFF. The rearrangement uses TRBV5-1 and TRBJ1-4, with D uncertain. CDR1 and CDR2 (germline): SGHRS, YFSETQ. The CDR3 has 13 residues. Trimming took off 1 base at V and 7 bases at J, with 8 bases between the two ends.

This rearrangement joins TRBV5-1 to TRBJ2-5; 7 positions match TRBD1. Germline CDR1 SGHRS, CDR2 YFSETQ. The ends lost 4 bases at V and 5 bases at J; junction bases unmatched: 8. This CDR3 is built from 14 residues. The CDR3 loop is CASSTETGWETQYF. The CDR3 coding sequence is TGCGCCAGCAGCACAGAGACAGGGTGGGAGACCCAGTACTTC.

The chain is built from TRBV19 and TRBJ2-1, with D uncertain. The length of the CDR3 is 14 residues. Trimming removed 0 bases from V and 9 bases from J, with 12 bases in between. Germline CDR1 reads LNHDA; CDR2 reads SQIVND (reference sequence). The CDR3 is CASSIDFFLAEQFF. The CDR3 coding sequence is TGTGCCAGTAGTATAGATTTCTTCTTGGCTGAGCAGTTCTTC.

The genes are TRBV10-1 and TRBJ2-1; D is undetermined. The V end was cut by 4 bases, the J end by 6 bases, with 7 bases between. Germline CDR1 is WNHNN and CDR2 is SYGVQD (reference sequence). This CDR3 has 12 amino acids. The chain's CDR3 is CASSGQGNEQFF. The CDR3, as DNA: TGCGCCAGCAGTGGACAAGGCAATGAGCAGTTCTTC.

V gene TRBV5-4 combines with J gene TRBJ2-5; 7 positions agree with TRBD1. After removal of 5 bases from V and 1 base from J, the junction contained 5 bases not matched to a gene. The length of the CDR3 is 14 residues. Germline V gene data show CDR1 as SGHNT and CDR2 as YYREEE (reference sequence). The CDR3 here is CASRRDRPQETQYF. Written as DNA, the CDR3 is TGTGCCAGCAGAAGGGACAGACCCCAAGAGACCCAGTACTTC.

The J gene is TRBJ2-7, the V gene TRBV6-5, with 9 bases fitting TRBD1. CDR1 and CDR2 (germline): MNHEY, SVGAGI. The CDR3 length is 15 residues. V lost 2 bases, J lost 4 bases, and 6 bases stayed unmatched. The CDR3 reads CASSYTRTGAYEQYF. The CDR3 nucleotides read TGTGCCAGCAGTTACACACGGACAGGGGCGTACGAGCAGTACTTC.

This chain uses TRBV5-4 with TRBJ1-1; D call uncertain. V was cut by 6 bases and J by 0 bases, with 6 bases left in between. Germline V lookup: CDR1 SGHNT, CDR2 YYREEE (reference sequence). The CDR3 runs 12 residues. The CDR3 loop is CASTVLNTEAFF. In DNA form, the CDR3 reads TGTGCCAGCACGGTGTTGAACACTGAAGCTTTCTTT.

The chain recombines TRBV4-2 with TRBJ2-7; perhaps TRBD2 as D (5 bases). This CDR3 spans 15 amino acids. Germline V gives CDR1 LGHNA, CDR2 YNFKEQ. V lost 1 base and J lost 2, with 12 bases in between. The CDR3 spells CASSQGLYDPYEQYF. DNA for the CDR3: TGTGCCAGCAGCCAAGGACTATACGATCCCTACGAGCAGTACTTC.

V usage is TRBV5-1 and J usage is TRBJ2-2; 16 bases line up with TRBD2. Germline loops: CDR1 SGHRS, CDR2 YFSETQ. CDR3 size: 16 residues. The V gene end was trimmed by 7 bases and the J gene end by 3 bases; junction bases not matched to a gene: 3. CDR3 residues: CASGTSGGADTGELFF. CDR3 nucleotide sequence: TGCGCCAGCGGGACTAGCGGGGGGGCCGACACCGGGGAGCTGTTTTTT.

The rearrangement uses TRBV30 and TRBJ2-1; 12 bases are a match to TRBD2. V was pared by 2 bases and J by 4 bases, with 3 bases of the junction left unmatched. Germline V gene lookup returns CDR1 GTSNPN and CDR2 SVGIG (reference sequence). This CDR3 comprises 15 residues. CDR3 nucleotides: TGTGCCTGGAGTAAGGGACTAGCGGGTTACAATGAGCAGTTCTTC. It translates to CAWSKGLAGYNEQFF.

This chain joins TRBV12-3 or TRBV12-4 and TRBJ1-1; 8 bases map to TRBD1. The CDR3 runs 13 residues. V lost 5 bases, J lost 6 bases, and 5 bases stayed unmatched. The CDR3, as DNA: TGTGCCAGCAGTCAGGGGGCTGCCGCTGAAGCTTTCTTT. It is translated as CASSQGAAAEAFF.